This T cell receptor beta chain was retrieved from a study of T cell clones after liver transplantation. At the level of the study: In this trial, immunosuppression withdrawal was attempted within 2 years of liver transplant.

Germline V CDR1 and CDR2: SGHRS, YFSETQ. The CDR3 length is 16 residues. V was pared by 4 bases and J by 0 bases, with 4 bases of the junction left unmatched. Of note for this clone: Antigen specificity is unknown.

Broader study findings: Donor-reactive sequences fell more than third party-reactive ones, suggesting partial deletion.

The repertoire was sequenced with immunoSEQ multiplex PCR; TCRdb's copy has only in-frame clones and lacks some. Found here are approximately 65,000 clones, 80% to 95% of them singletons; the top ten hold 0.8% to 1%. This sequence originates from a human patient who received a liver transplant. A share of the T cells may be of graft donor origin. This sequence joins TRBV5-1 and TRBJ2-3, with 11 bases that match TRBD2. The sequencing used CD4+ T cells from blood, collected about 27 months after liver transplant. The CDR3 coding sequence is TGCGCCAGCAGCAAGGGACTAGCGGAAAGCACAGATACGCAGTATTTT. This codes for CASSKGLAESTDTQYF.